The 29 T cell receptor beta chains below were found in one sample sequenced in a study of regulatory T cells in long-lasting Graves disease. The time point is: persistent/refractory GD, antithyroid drugs over 5 years with positive TRAb. From PBMCs, RNA was extracted and then used to make the TCR library. Assembly of TCR beta libraries relied on iRepertoire HTBI primers together with Arm-PCR of CDR3 regions. TCRdb passed the multiplex PCR reads through MiXCR, listing each CDR3 protein once. Found here are around 460,000 distinct CDR3 sequences, approximately 22% of them singletons; the top ten hold about 12%. This material consisted of peripheral blood mononuclear cells (PBMCs), taken when the disease was refractory, from a patient treated with antithyroid drugs. The receptors originated from a female donor with Graves disease.

Details on this clonotype: A much bigger clone sits one base away, suggesting this may be a read error. The J gene is TRBJ1-2, the V gene TRBV11-3; maybe TRBD1 (6 bases). The CDR3 extends over 13 amino acids. Germline V gene data show CDR1 as SGHNT and CDR2 as YENEEA. CDR3 sequence reads: CASRDNNNYGHTF. The DNA of the CDR3 is TGTGCCAGCCGGGACAATAATAACTATGGCCACACCTTC. The whole variable domain, remainder taken from reference TRBV11-3 and TRBJ1-2, is EAGVVQSPRYKIIEKKQPVAFWCNPISGHNTLYWYLQNLGQGPELLIRYENEEAVDDSQLPKDRFSAERLKGVDSTLKIQPAELGDSAVYLCASRDNNNYGHTFGSGTRLTVV.

This clonotype was counted at least ten times. The rearrangement uses TRBV12-3 or TRBV12-4 and TRBJ2-5; the D gene is possibly TRBD1 (6 bases). There are 14 residues in the CDR3. V shed 3 bases and J shed 4 bases, with 12 bases lying between them. The CDR3 is CASSLGAAPETQYF. Written as DNA, the CDR3 is TGTGCCAGCAGTTTGGGGGCCGCACCAGAGACCCAGTACTTC.

This clonotype came up many times. The chain is built from TRBV12-3 or TRBV12-4 and TRBJ1-2; D remains ambiguous. The CDR3 length is 15 residues. The V gene lost 2 bases and the J gene lost 4 bases, with 14 bases spanning the gap. This CDR3 reads CASSLKRPVGYGYTF. As DNA, the CDR3 is TGTGCCAGCAGTTTAAAACGGCCCGTGGGCTATGGCTACACCTTC.

This chain uses TRBV5-5 with TRBJ1-1; unclear D gene. Germline V gene data show CDR1 as SGHKS and CDR2 as YYEKEE (reference sequence). The CDR3 is 13 amino acids. With 3 bases removed from V and 5 bases from J, the gap between germline ends came to 11 bases. Written as DNA, the CDR3 is TGTGCCAGCAGCTGGACGAACGTAACTGAAGCTTTCTTT. It yields the protein CASSWTNVTEAFF.

Remarks on this clonotype: This may be a read error, as it is one base from a much larger clone. The chain uses TRBV5-1 and TRBJ1-2; the D is unclear. The V end was cut by 0 bases, the J end by 4 bases, with 10 bases between. Germline V CDR1 and CDR2: SGHRS, YFSETQ. This CDR3 contains 14 residues. The CDR3 reads CASSLVSTPYGYTF. In DNA, the CDR3 is TGCGCCAGCAGCTTGGTTAGCACCCCCTATGGCTACACCTTC.

The J gene is TRBJ1-6, the V gene TRBV20-1, with D uncertain. V lost 0 bases and J lost 2, with 14 bases in between. The CDR3 length is 17 residues. Looked up from germline, CDR1 is DFQATT and CDR2 is SNEGSKA (reference sequence). CDR3 in amino acids: CSARDRAVFPYNSPLHF. As DNA, the CDR3 is TGCAGTGCTAGAGATCGTGCGGTTTTCCCCTATAATTCACCCCTCCACTTT.

This clonotype was recorded a few times. The chain employs TRBV7-2 and TRBJ2-7, with TRBD2 matching 10 bases. The CDR3 is made up of 17 amino acids. Losses at the gene ends were 5 bases for V and 3 bases for J; bases not matched to a gene: 13. Germline loops: CDR1 SGHTA, CDR2 FQGNSA. DNA for the CDR3: TGTGCCAGCAGCCCCCGCGGGCTAGCGGGAGTGCTCTACGAGCAGTACTTC. Protein product: CASSPRGLAGVLYEQYF.

This clonotype has at least ten counts. This chain uses TRBV6-5 with TRBJ2-2, with D unclear. The CDR3 covers 16 residues. V lost 2 bases and J 5 bases, leaving 15 bases between the germline ends. CDR1 is MNHEY and CDR2 is SVGAGI in the germline V gene. The CDR3 DNA follows: TGTGCCAGCAGTTACCATGGGCCTAGTTGGACCGGGGAGCTGTTTTTT. As protein: CASSYHGPSWTGELFF.

With regard to this clonotype: A clone one base away is much larger, so this may be a read error. The chain has TRBV20-1 and TRBJ2-5; 7 bases are a match to TRBD2. The CDR3 runs 13 residues. From germline, CDR1 is DFQATT and CDR2 SNEGSKA (reference sequence). The V segment lost 5 bases and the J segment 4 bases; nucleotides outside the gene matches: 7. In DNA form, the CDR3 reads TGCAGTGCTGGGGAGGGGCCCCGAGAGACCCAGTACTTC. Protein: CSAGEGPRETQYF.

This chain uses TRBV19 with TRBJ2-3, with D uncertain. Germline values: CDR1 LNHDA, CDR2 SQIVND (reference sequence). The CDR3 length is 15 residues. V was shortened by 3 bases and J by 7 bases, with 17 bases between the two germline ends. The CDR3 protein is CASSIAHRETNTQYF. The DNA for the CDR3 is TGTGCCAGTAGTATTGCCCATCGCGAAACAAATACGCAGTATTTT.

This clonotype was observed at least ten times. This chain connects TRBV11-2 to TRBJ2-7; D is unresolved. Trimming shortened V by 2 bases and J by 2 bases, and 10 bases separated the two germline ends. The germline gives CDR1 SGHAT, CDR2 FQNNGV. The CDR3 is 14 residues long. The CDR3 DNA sequence: TGTGCCAGCAGCTTACCCACCCCACCCTACGAGCAGTACTTC. Residues: CASSLPTPPYEQYF.

The chain couples TRBV30 to TRBJ2-7, with 9 bases matching TRBD1. Germline CDR1 GTSNPN, CDR2 SVGIG (reference sequence). CDR3 length: 14 amino acids. The V gene end was trimmed by 2 bases and the J gene end by 4 bases; junction bases not matched to a gene: 6. CDR3: CAWSQGQGTYEQYF. CDR3 DNA sequence: TGTGCCTGGAGTCAAGGACAGGGGACGTACGAGCAGTACTTC.

This clonotype was counted ten times or more. The gene calls are TRBV28 and TRBJ2-1, with D unresolved. The CDR3 runs to 15 residues. In germline, CDR1 is MDHEN, CDR2 SYDVKM. The V and J ends lost 5 bases and 4 bases respectively, with 15 bases between them. Here the CDR3 DNA reads TGTGCCAGCAGTGGCAACAGAGTGGTATACAATGAGCAGTTCTTC. The encoded protein is CASSGNRVVYNEQFF.

The table lists this clonotype with a few counts. The gene calls are TRBV7-9 and TRBJ1-4, with a weak D call TRBD1 (6 bases). Germline V gene lookup returns CDR1 SEHNR and CDR2 FQNEAQ (reference sequence). Trimming stripped 6 bases from V and 8 bases from J, with 16 bases between. This CDR3 comprises 14 residues. CDR3 in DNA: TGTGCCAGCAGAAAGGGGGGGCGCCGGGAAAAACTGTTTTTT. Its translation is CASRKGGRREKLFF.

The chain joins TRBV9 to TRBJ2-3, with a weak D call TRBD2 (6 bases). The germline V and J ends were trimmed by 6 bases and 0 bases, with 11 bases remaining between them. The CDR3 has 14 amino acids. Germline lookup yields CDR1 SGDLS and CDR2 YYNGEE. CDR3 coding DNA: TGTGCCAGCAAAGGAGGGTCCAGCACAGATACGCAGTATTTT. It codes for CASKGGSSTDTQYF.

The chain has TRBV5-1 and TRBJ2-7; D is undetermined. V was cut by 5 bases and J by 4 bases, with 7 bases left in between. The CDR3 is 11 residues long. From germline, CDR1 is SGHRS and CDR2 YFSETQ. The CDR3 sequence: CASRFEYEQYF. CDR3 bases: TGCGCCAGCAGGTTTGAGTACGAGCAGTACTTC.

In this sample, this clonotype turned up a few times. The chain has TRBV29-1 and TRBJ2-7; D may be TRBD1 (6 bases). V was pared by 6 bases and J by 0 bases, with 18 bases between. This CDR3 is built from 15 residues. The germline V gene has CDR1 SQVTM and CDR2 ANQGSEA. The CDR3 DNA sequence: TGCAGCGTCCAAGGGGGACATGAGAGCTCCTACGAGCAGTACTTC. This gives the protein CSVQGGHESSYEQYF.

This clonotype turned up a few times. The V gene is TRBV4-1, the J gene TRBJ1-2, with 7 bases that match TRBD1. V lost 0 bases to trimming and J lost 7 bases; unmatched junction nucleotides: 11. This CDR3 comprises 16 residues. The germline CDR1 and CDR2 sequences are MGHRA and YSYEKL. CDR3: CASSQDAVTGRGGYTF. CDR3 coding DNA: TGCGCCAGCAGCCAAGATGCAGTGACAGGGCGGGGTGGCTACACCTTC.

This clonotype was detected many times. This chain joins TRBV7-2 and TRBJ2-5; perhaps TRBD2 as D (7 bases). This CDR3 has 14 amino acids. The V gene lost 1 base and the J gene lost 7 bases, with 13 bases spanning the gap. CDR1 SGHTA and CDR2 FQGNSA come from the germline V gene. CDR3 residues: CASSLGGGAGTQYF. CDR3 coding DNA: TGTGCCAGCAGCTTAGGAGGGGGGGCGGGGACCCAGTACTTC.

This clonotype was detected ten times or more. The chain carries TRBV12-3 or TRBV12-4 and TRBJ1-5, with 9 bases identical to TRBD1. The CDR3 runs 14 residues. Losses at the gene ends were 5 bases for V and 7 bases for J; bases not matched to a gene: 6. The CDR3 region is CASSRDRVRQPQHF. DNA of the CDR3: TGTGCCAGCAGTCGGGACAGGGTGAGGCAGCCCCAGCATTTT.

This clonotype has a count of ten or more. The chain is built from TRBV28 and TRBJ2-5; 11 positions agree with TRBD1. This CDR3 has 13 amino acids. Germline CDR1 is MDHEN and CDR2 is SYDVKM. Trimming cost V 6 bases and J 5 bases; bases outside gene matches: 2. In DNA, the CDR3 is TGTGCCAGCAGCGGGACAGGGGGGGAGACCCAGTACTTC. This sequence encodes CASSGTGGETQYF.

As to this clonotype: This may be a read error: a much more frequent sequence differs by one nucleotide. The J gene is TRBJ2-7, the V gene TRBV7-9, with no clear D. CDR3 length equals 13 residues. CDR1 SEHNR and CDR2 FQNEAQ come from the germline V gene (reference sequence). V was pared by 2 bases and J by 2 bases, with 7 bases between. The CDR3 sequence: CASSLNGPYEQYF. For the CDR3, the DNA is TGTGCCAGCAGCTTAAACGGTCCCTACGAGCAGTACTTC. The variable domain in full, with the rest retrieved from reference TRBV7-9 and TRBJ2-7, is DTGVSQNPRHKITKRGQNVTFRCDPISEHNRLYWYRQTLGQGPEFLTYFQNEAQLEKSRLLSDRFSAERPKGSFSTLEIQRTEQGDSAMYLCASSLNGPYEQYFGPGTRLTVT.

This clonotype was recorded many times. The chain employs TRBV7-2 and TRBJ2-7; 7 nucleotides agree with TRBD1. V was pared by 1 base and J by 3 bases, with 6 bases of the junction left unmatched. Looked up from germline, CDR1 is SGHTA and CDR2 is FQGNSA. The CDR3 covers 15 residues. The CDR3 is CASSLGFRTGYEQYF. In DNA, the CDR3 is TGTGCCAGCAGCTTAGGGTTTAGGACAGGCTACGAGCAGTACTTC.

This clonotype was observed a few times. The chain uses TRBV20-1 and TRBJ2-7, with D possibly TRBD2 on 6 matching bases. With 3 bases removed from V and 3 bases from J, the gap between germline ends came to 12 bases. The germline V gene has CDR1 DFQATT and CDR2 SNEGSKA (reference sequence). This CDR3 is 13 amino acids long. The chain's CDR3 is CSARDGGDYEQYF. The CDR3 DNA reads TGCAGTGCTAGGGATGGCGGGGACTACGAGCAGTACTTC.

In its sample, this clonotype was seen many times. The chain couples TRBV5-1 to TRBJ1-1; 7 positions match TRBD1. The CDR3 runs 15 residues. V shed 2 bases, J shed 7 bases, and the junction held 11 bases outside the gene matches. Germline loops: CDR1 SGHRS, CDR2 YFSETQ. The DNA of the CDR3 is TGCGCCAGCAGCTTCACAGGGGCGGCGAACTTTGAAGCTTTCTTT. Its translation: CASSFTGAANFEAFF.

As concerns this clonotype: Sequence at one end of the junction differs from germline and may be a read error. The chain couples TRBV27 to TRBJ1-6, with 9 nucleotides matching TRBD1. The germline V gene has CDR1 MNHEY and CDR2 SMNVEV (reference sequence). CDR3 length: 19 residues. The CDR3 DNA follows: TGTGCCGGCAGTCTAAGCCCGGGACAGGGTCTGGGATATAATTCACCCCTCCGCTTT. Protein product: CAGSLSPGQGLGYNSPLRF.

This chain connects TRBV10-1 to TRBJ1-4; maybe TRBD1 (5 bases). The V gene's germline CDR1 is WNHNN and CDR2 SYGVQD (reference sequence). This CDR3 has 14 residues. V shed 5 bases and J shed 7 bases, with 14 bases lying between them. In nucleotides, the CDR3 is TGCGCCAGCAGTCAGACCCGGGGGGGTGAAAAACTGTTTTTT. Translated: CASSQTRGGEKLFF.

This clonotype was seen only a few times. This chain uses TRBV28 with TRBJ2-3; D gene ambiguous. CDR1 is MDHEN and CDR2 is SYDVKM in the germline V gene. The CDR3 contains 13 residues. Trimming pared 6 bases from V and 1 base from J, leaving 8 bases between. The CDR3 sequence is CASSPPRTDTQYF. The DNA of the CDR3 is TGTGCCAGCAGCCCACCCCGCACAGATACGCAGTATTTT.

This clonotype has a count of ten or more. J is TRBJ1-2 and V is TRBV7-9; 8 bases match TRBD1. Germline loops: CDR1 SEHNR, CDR2 FQNEAQ (reference sequence). The V gene end was trimmed by 0 bases and the J gene end by 10 bases; junction bases not matched to a gene: 10. The CDR3 extends over 15 amino acids. This CDR3 is CASSLARTDRAVYTF. The CDR3 region has the DNA TGTGCCAGCAGCTTAGCGCGAACGGACAGGGCAGTCTACACCTTC.